This T cell receptor (beta chain) was recovered during a study of cytomegalovirus exposure and HLA in healthy donors. Study results and limitations: Within an earlier analysis, most TCR beta V segments proved productive either about 87% or about 30% of the time. A later analysis, which compared TCR beta chains of equal frequency, found the HLA-associated ones more clonally expanded.

Healthy people donating bone marrow made up the donors. PCR involved 60 Vbeta and 13 Jbeta primers. Repertoires were generated with immunoSEQ multiplex PCR, while TCRdb's copy carries only in-frame clones and drops some. The sample has roughly 140,000 clones, about 82% seen once. The CDR3 has 12 residues. V was pared by 4 bases and J by 7 bases, with 8 bases between. Germline V gene sequence: CDR1 MDHEN, CDR2 SYDVKM. Notes on this clone: Antigen unknown.

The specimen sequenced was PBMCs. The chain recombines TRBV28 with TRBJ2-1; D is unresolved. The TCR comes from a male donor in good health and CMV-seronegative. CDR3 protein: CASSSRWNEQFF. CDR3 nucleotide sequence: TGTGCCAGCAGTTCCAGGTGGAATGAGCAGTTCTTC.